This paragraph reports one T cell receptor beta chain. This sample is drawn from a study of blood T cell repertoires in COVID-19. Overall study context: COVID-19 samples from acute and convalescent phases originated in the United States, Italy and Spain.

CDR1 MNHNY and CDR2 SVGAGI come from the germline V gene (reference sequence). The CDR3 covers 15 residues. Trimming pared 2 bases from V and 6 bases from J, leaving 14 bases between. The repertoire was sequenced with immunoSEQ multiplex PCR; TCRdb's copy has only in-frame clones and lacks some. The table shows about 160,000 clones, with around four fifths occurring only once. The chain has TRBV6-6 and TRBJ2-1; D might be TRBD1 (6 bases). This sequence was found in a human donor in a cohort sampled during active COVID-19. Material: peripheral blood. The CDR3 loop reads CASSYPLQGSNEQFF. CDR3 DNA sequence: TGTGCCAGCAGTTACCCGCTACAGGGAAGCAATGAGCAGTTCTTC.